Presented here are 10 T cell receptor beta chains from one specimen sequenced in a study of a mutant IDH1 vaccine in newly diagnosed glioma (dated by TCRdb to the early 2020s). The library came from the immunoSEQ multiplex PCR assay. What TCRdb holds here is the immuneACCESS table cut down to in-frame rearrangements. Part of the clones is not present; checked against another copy, under half of the missing clones reflect an unresolved V gene, and the others are unexplained. This sample comprises about 33,000 clones, roughly 70% of them detected only once. More than 7% of the sample belongs to the ten largest clones. Their antigens are not known. Reading the label with the study, this specimen's time point is: week 47, end of study. Each vaccine dose, consisting of 300 ug of a 20-mer mutant IDH1 peptide in Montanide, was administered subcutaneously with topical imiquimod. The source material was PBMCs, sampled from a glioma patient whose treatment included an IDH1 peptide vaccine. Receptors were obtained from a man between 35 and 55 years old with glioma.

The V gene is TRBV2, the J gene TRBJ2-7; the match to TRBD2 covers 14 bases. The ends lost 3 bases at V and 4 bases at J; junction bases unmatched: 5. CDR1 SNHLY and CDR2 FYNNEI come from the germline V gene. This CDR3 spans 16 amino acids. CDR3 amino acids: CASSEGLAGAGYEQYF. DNA of the CDR3: TGTGCCAGCAGTGAGGGACTAGCGGGAGCCGGGTACGAGCAGTACTTC.

The chain recombines TRBV6-5 with TRBJ1-2; TRBD1 aligns across 7 bases. Germline CDR1 MNHEY, CDR2 SVGAGI. This CDR3 has 11 residues. The V segment lost 11 bases and the J segment 2 bases; nucleotides outside the gene matches: 2. The CDR3 spells CAVTGNYGYTF. The DNA of the CDR3 is TGTGCCGTGACAGGGAACTATGGCTACACCTTC.

The V gene is TRBV11-3, the J gene TRBJ2-1; TRBD2 aligns across 7 bases. CDR3 length: 15 amino acids. Germline V gene data show CDR1 as SGHNT and CDR2 as YENEEA. J was trimmed by 4 bases and V by 3 bases; bases with no gene match: 6. The CDR3 sequence is CASSFGVAGYNEQFF. The CDR3, as DNA: TGTGCCAGCAGCTTCGGCGTAGCGGGTTACAATGAGCAGTTCTTC.

The V and J genes are TRBV14 and TRBJ2-1; D gene ambiguous. V dropped 0 bases and J dropped 12 bases, with 15 bases sitting between them. Germline-derived CDR1 and CDR2 are SGHDN and FVKESK. The CDR3 totals 14 residues. The CDR3 nucleotides read TGTGCCAGCAGCCAAGAGGCACACGAGTGGGGGCAGTTCTTC. Its translation is CASSQEAHEWGQFF.

The chain joins TRBV5-1 to TRBJ1-1; D is undetermined. CDR1 is SGHRS and CDR2 is YFSETQ in the germline V gene. CDR3 size: 13 residues. The ends were cut back, 3 bases at V and 1 base at J, with 7 bases in the middle. CDR3 sequence (DNA): TGCGCCAGCAGCTCGGGCCGGAACACTGAAGCTTTCTTT. This translates into CASSSGRNTEAFF.

The V and J genes are TRBV5-1 and TRBJ2-7, with D uncertain. The germline gives CDR1 SGHRS, CDR2 YFSETQ. The germline V and J ends were trimmed by 0 bases and 5 bases, with 12 bases remaining between them. The CDR3 loop spans 14 amino acids. CDR3 sequence reads: CASSLEGIPHEQYF. In DNA form, the CDR3 reads TGCGCCAGCAGCTTGGAAGGGATTCCCCACGAGCAGTACTTC.

This chain joins TRBV29-1 and TRBJ1-1, with 7 positions matching TRBD1. Germline V CDR1 and CDR2: SQVTM, ANQGSEA. This CDR3 is 13 amino acids long. Trimming cost V 6 bases and J 5 bases; bases outside gene matches: 9. The chain's CDR3 is CSVTGVVGTEAFF. CDR3 in DNA: TGCAGCGTAACAGGGGTAGTTGGGACTGAAGCTTTCTTT.

The J gene is TRBJ2-5, the V gene TRBV29-1, with 9 bases aligning to TRBD2. The CDR3 sequence is 11 residues long. The ends lost 4 bases at V and 8 bases at J; junction bases unmatched: 2. Germline loops: CDR1 SQVTM, CDR2 ANQGSEA. The CDR3 reads CSVGLAGTQYF. The CDR3 DNA is TGCAGCGTTGGGCTAGCGGGAACCCAGTACTTC.

The gene calls are TRBV28 and TRBJ1-2, with a possible D match to TRBD1 (6 bases). Trimming cost V 6 bases and J 2 bases, with 13 bases left between them. This CDR3 is 14 amino acids long. The germline V gene has CDR1 MDHEN and CDR2 SYDVKM. The CDR3 nucleotides are TGTGCCAGCAGGCCGGGACACAGCAACTATGGCTACACCTTC. Translating it yields CASRPGHSNYGYTF.

The chain links TRBV18 to TRBJ1-5; D ambiguous. The CDR3 consists of 12 residues. Germline CDR1 and CDR2: KGHSH and LQKENI. Trimming removed 6 bases at V and 7 bases at J, with 10 bases between. CDR3 amino acids: CASSNGPQPQHF. The CDR3 coding sequence is TGTGCCAGCTCGAACGGACCCCAGCCCCAGCATTTT. Looking up the rest from reference TRBV18 and TRBJ1-5 gives the full variable domain: NAGVMQNPRHLVRRRGQEARLRCSPMKGHSHVYWYRQLPEEGLKFMVYLQKENIIDESGMPKERFSAEFPKEGPSILRIQQVVRGDSAAYFCASSNGPQPQHFGDGTRLSIL.